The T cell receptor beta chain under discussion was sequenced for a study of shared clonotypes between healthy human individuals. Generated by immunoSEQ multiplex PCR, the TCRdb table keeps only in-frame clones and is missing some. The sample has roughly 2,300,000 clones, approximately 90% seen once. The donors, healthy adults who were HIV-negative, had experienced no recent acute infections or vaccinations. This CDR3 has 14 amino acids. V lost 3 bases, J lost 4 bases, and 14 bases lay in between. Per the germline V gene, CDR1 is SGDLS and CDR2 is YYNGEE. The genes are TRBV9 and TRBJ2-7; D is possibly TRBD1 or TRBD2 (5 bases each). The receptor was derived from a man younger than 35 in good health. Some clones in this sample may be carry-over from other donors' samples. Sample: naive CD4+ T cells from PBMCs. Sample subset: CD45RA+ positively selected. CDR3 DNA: TGTGCCAGCAGCGGAAGGGACGGCTTTTACGAGCAGTACTTC. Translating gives CASSGRDGFYEQYF. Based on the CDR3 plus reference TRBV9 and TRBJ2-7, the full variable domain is DSGVTQTPKHLITATGQRVTLRCSPRSGDLSVYWYQQSLDQGLQFLIQYYNGEERAKGNILERFSAQQFPDLHSELNLSSLELGDSALYFCASSGRDGFYEQYFGPGTRLTVT.